The clone carrying this T cell receptor beta chain was detected many times. Its matching antigen is unknown. Unique molecular identifier tags were affixed to discrete cDNA molecules. One entry per CDR3 protein results from TCRdb running MiXCR on the 5' RACE reads. The sample consists of some 80,000 distinct CDR3 sequences, about 5% of them appearing once. V dropped 0 bases and J dropped 1 base, with 5 bases sitting between them. The CDR3 is 14 residues long. Germline CDR1 SGHAT, CDR2 FQNNGV. This entry comes from a study of early T cells in non-severe SARS-CoV-2 infection. Regarding the study as a whole: Comparison of clonotypes with VDJdb favored anti-spike CD8 responses while missing private and CD4 specificities.

This chain connects TRBV11-2 to TRBJ2-3; a possible D gene is TRBD1 (5 bases). The sequence derives from an adult who was a healthcare worker with PCR-confirmed SARS-CoV-2 infection or an uninfected control (not recorded which). The input for sequencing was whole blood, taken at baseline. The CDR3 loop reads CASSLDRGTDTQYF. For the CDR3, the DNA is TGTGCCAGCAGCTTAGACAGGGGCACAGATACGCAGTATTTT.